This T cell receptor (beta chain) was profiled in a study of cytomegalovirus exposure and HLA in healthy donors. Germline values: CDR1 SGHVT, CDR2 SQSDAQ. The CDR3 has 16 residues. V lost 6 bases and J 1 base, leaving 17 bases between the germline ends. Study findings and constraints: In vitro, a few CMV-associated chains proved specific for CMV antigens.

A remark on this clone: Its cognate antigen is unknown.

It was with 60 Vbeta and 13 Jbeta primers that the PCR ran. Here immunoSEQ multiplex PCR was the method, and the copy in TCRdb shows in-frame clones only, minus some. The data contain about 150,000 clones, more than 60% of them singletons. This sequence joins TRBV7-4 and TRBJ2-3; possibly TRBD1 for D (5 bases). Sequencing used PBMCs. The clonotype originates from a woman aged 40 to 50 in good health and CMV-seronegative. The CDR3: CASSPALGRGTDTQYF. The CDR3 nucleotides read TGTGCCAGCAGTCCCGCTCTGGGCAGGGGCACAGATACGCAGTATTTT.